This T cell receptor (beta chain) was obtained from a study of OX40 agonist ivuxolimab in advanced cancers. Generated by immunoSEQ multiplex PCR, the TCRdb table keeps only in-frame clones and is missing some. Of some 84,000 clones in the sample, 89% are singletons; the top ten hold less than 0.2%. CDR3 size: 15 residues. Germline loops: CDR1 LNHDA, CDR2 SQIVND (reference sequence). Trimming removed 2 bases at V and 5 bases at J, with 12 bases between. This clonotype was sampled from an adult with an advanced solid tumor such as melanoma, head and neck, liver or kidney cancer. The input for sequencing was CD4+ or CD8+ T cells sorted from blood, taken in a trial of the OX40 agonist ivuxolimab. The chain is built from TRBV19 and TRBJ1-4, with D possibly TRBD1 on 6 matching bases. CDR3 DNA: TGTGCCAGTAGTATATCCGGGACATGGAATGAAAAACTGTTTTTT. It codes for CASSISGTWNEKLFF.